This TCR beta chain derives from a study of cytomegalovirus exposure and HLA in healthy donors. The study ran its PCR with 60 Vbeta and 13 Jbeta primers. Original processing notes: Roughly 9.9 million shared chains were among the 80 million or so unique TCR beta chains that a later analysis counted. Assay used: immunoSEQ multiplex PCR; TCRdb lists only in-frame clones, some missing. V and J calls and clone size are as listed in that table; D and trimming were resolved from the DNA. The data hold approximately 150,000 clones, with around 86% observed a single time. V lost 5 bases to trimming and J lost 6 bases, with 19 bases between them. The CDR3 is 15 amino acids. CDR1 is LNHDA, CDR2 SQIVND, per germline (reference sequence).

Sequences were obtained from PBMCs. The origin of this receptor is a woman in her 30s in good health and CMV-seronegative. The rearrangement joins TRBV19 to TRBJ1-2, with a possible D match to TRBD1 (6 bases). DNA of the CDR3: TGTGCCAGTAGTCTCCCGGGAGGGGGGGCACATGGCTACACCTTC. As protein: CASSLPGGGAHGYTF. The full variable domain, rest sourced from reference TRBV19 and TRBJ1-2, is DGGITQSPKYLFRKEGQNVTLSCEQNLNHDAMYWYRQDPGQGLRLIYYSQIVNDFQKGDIAEGYSVSREKKESFPLTVTSAQKNPTAFYLCASSLPGGGAHGYTFGSGTRLTVV.